A single sample gave rise to the 20 T cell receptor beta chains below, sequenced in a study of long-term antiretroviral therapy in people with HIV. The assay used was immunoSEQ (version v3.0), run at survey level. Repertoires were generated with immunoSEQ multiplex PCR, while TCRdb's copy carries only in-frame clones and drops some. This table has 28,000 or so clones, over 90% appearing once. Sample: unsorted PBMCs, taken 6.2 years after starting antiretroviral therapy. Receptor source: a man aged 40-55 years with HIV.

This chain links TRBV29-1 with TRBJ1-2, with D unresolved. Per germline, CDR1 SQVTM and CDR2 ANQGSEA. V was trimmed by 2 bases and J by 2 bases, leaving 6 bases between them. This CDR3 region has 12 residues. The CDR3 spells CSVEQRNYGYTF. CDR3 nucleotides: TGCAGCGTTGAACAGCGCAACTATGGCTACACCTTC.

This clone has just one count. The rearrangement uses TRBV10-3 and TRBJ2-2; TRBD2 aligns across 12 bases. Unmatched junction bases numbered 9, after V lost 8 bases and J lost 5 bases. This CDR3 region has 16 residues. CDR1 and CDR2 (germline): ENHRY, SYGVKD. The CDR3 spells CAIGSSGGVATGELFF. CDR3 DNA sequence: TGTGCCATCGGTTCTAGCGGGGGGGTGGCGACCGGGGAGCTGTTTTTT.

DNA of the CDR3: TGCGCCAGCAGCTGGGCTCCCGGCGCCTACGAGCAGTACTTC. This translates into CASSWAPGAYEQYF. This chain connects TRBV5-1 to TRBJ2-7, with unresolved D. Trimming removed 3 bases at V and 2 bases at J, with 12 bases between. In germline, CDR1 is SGHRS, CDR2 YFSETQ. The CDR3 is 14 residues long. Combining the CDR3 with reference TRBV5-1 and TRBJ2-7 gives the whole variable domain KAGVTQTPRYLIKTRGQQVTLSCSPISGHRSVSWYQQTPGQGLQFLFEYFSETQRNKGNFPGRFSGRQFSNSRSEMNVSTLELGDSALYLCASSWAPGAYEQYFGPGTRLTVT.

The rearrangement uses TRBV6-6 and TRBJ2-7; no clear D. The CDR3 has 13 amino acids. V was clipped by 0 bases and J by 1 base, with 4 bases between them. In germline, CDR1 is MNHNY, CDR2 SVGAGI (reference sequence). The CDR3 is CASSYSISYEQYF. CDR3 DNA: TGTGCCAGCAGTTACTCGATATCCTACGAGCAGTACTTC.

The gene calls are TRBV7-9 and TRBJ1-5; D gene uncertain. The CDR3 has 16 amino acids. The V end lost 5 bases, the J end lost 0 bases, and 14 bases lay between the germline ends. Germline V gene data show CDR1 as SEHNR and CDR2 as FQNEAQ (reference sequence). CDR3 loop: CASSPEGTNSNQPQHF. In nucleotides, the CDR3 is TGTGCCAGCAGCCCCGAGGGCACTAATAGCAATCAGCCCCAGCATTTT. The full variable domain, completed using reference TRBV7-9 and TRBJ1-5, is DTGVSQNPRHKITKRGQNVTFRCDPISEHNRLYWYRQTLGQGPEFLTYFQNEAQLEKSRLLSDRFSAERPKGSFSTLEIQRTEQGDSAMYLCASSPEGTNSNQPQHFGDGTRLSIL.

The rearrangement joins TRBV5-1 to TRBJ2-2; 8 bases fit TRBD1. This CDR3 spans 16 amino acids. The germline gives CDR1 SGHRS, CDR2 YFSETQ. Trimming removed 4 bases from V and 1 base from J; junction bases left unmatched: 6. The CDR3 bases are TGCGCCAGCAGCCCTGGACAGGGAAAGAACACCGGGGAGCTGTTTTTT. Protein: CASSPGQGKNTGELFF. Full variable domain (rest looked up from reference TRBV5-1 and TRBJ2-2): KAGVTQTPRYLIKTRGQQVTLSCSPISGHRSVSWYQQTPGQGLQFLFEYFSETQRNKGNFPGRFSGRQFSNSRSEMNVSTLELGDSALYLCASSPGQGKNTGELFFGEGSRLTVL.

The chain recombines TRBV2 with TRBJ1-1; D might be TRBD1 (6 bases). CDR1 and CDR2 from the germline V gene are SNHLY and FYNNEI. V shed 6 bases and J shed 7 bases, with 18 bases lying between them. This CDR3 is 14 amino acids long. The CDR3 reads CASSQGREPFEAFF. The CDR3 DNA sequence: TGTGCCAGCAGCCAGGGGAGGGAACCTTTTGAAGCTTTCTTT.

The V call is TRBV18, the J call TRBJ2-3; no firm D call. The CDR3 is 12 amino acids. The V gene lost 2 bases and the J gene lost 11 bases, with 11 bases spanning the gap. CDR1 and CDR2 from the germline V gene are KGHSH and LQKENI. CDR3 sequence reads: CASSPIGELQYF. As DNA, the CDR3 is TGTGCCAGCTCACCAATTGGGGAATTGCAGTATTTT.

This chain uses TRBV15 with TRBJ2-1; 8 nucleotides agree with TRBD1. This CDR3 is built from 17 residues. The V gene's germline CDR1 is LNHNV and CDR2 YYDKDF (reference sequence). J lost 10 bases, V lost 2 bases, and 16 bases had no gene match. The CDR3 DNA reads TGTGCCACCAGCAGACCCAACCCCGGGACAGGCAAGGGGGAGCAGTTCTTC. This gives the protein CATSRPNPGTGKGEQFF.

The V gene is TRBV5-6, the J gene TRBJ2-2; no reliable D call. CDR1 and CDR2 (germline): SGHDT, YYEEEE. The V end was cut by 3 bases, the J end by 2 bases, with 14 bases between. The CDR3 has 16 residues. The CDR3 spells CASSSSYLSNTGELFF. In DNA, the CDR3 is TGTGCCAGCAGCTCCTCCTACCTATCTAACACCGGGGAGCTGTTTTTT.

A note on this clone: The junction shows a germline mismatch at one end, possibly a read error. The chain employs TRBV19 and TRBJ1-5; possibly TRBD1 for D (6 bases). Germline V gene lookup returns CDR1 LNHDA and CDR2 SQIVND (reference sequence). The CDR3 has 13 amino acids. As DNA, the CDR3 is TGCGCTACAGGGATCGAGAGCAATCAGCCCCAGCATTTT. Protein: CATGIESNQPQHF.

This sequence joins TRBV19 and TRBJ2-7; D uncertain. The CDR3 has 14 amino acids. V was clipped by 3 bases and J by 0 bases, with 9 bases between them. The V gene's germline CDR1 is LNHDA and CDR2 SQIVND (reference sequence). The CDR3 nucleotides read TGTGCCAGTAGTATGGGCAGTAGCTCCTACGAGCAGTACTTC. This sequence encodes CASSMGSSSYEQYF. The variable domain in full, with the rest retrieved from reference TRBV19 and TRBJ2-7, is DGGITQSPKYLFRKEGQNVTLSCEQNLNHDAMYWYRQDPGQGLRLIYYSQIVNDFQKGDIAEGYSVSREKKESFPLTVTSAQKNPTAFYLCASSMGSSSYEQYFGPGTRLTVT.

V gene TRBV21-1 combines with J gene TRBJ2-5; the listed D gene, TRBD2, was not tested against the DNA. TRBV21-1 is a documented pseudogene. The CDR3 covers 16 residues. CDR3 protein: CASSNSRGRGQETQYF. The CDR3 region has the DNA TGTGCCAGCAGCAACTCTCGCGGGAGAGGCCAAGAGACCCAGTACTTC.

The chain links TRBV5-6 to TRBJ2-5, with a weak D call TRBD1 (5 bases). This CDR3 has 14 amino acids. Germline V CDR1 and CDR2: SGHDT, YYEEEE. V was cut by 4 bases and J by 4 bases, with 14 bases left in between. The CDR3 sequence: CASSSFQGLETQYF. The CDR3, as DNA: TGTGCCAGCAGCAGTTTTCAGGGCCTAGAGACCCAGTACTTC.

The chain is built from TRBV5-6 and TRBJ1-2; TRBD1 matches at 8 bases. In germline, CDR1 is SGHDT, CDR2 YYEEEE. This CDR3 has 15 amino acids. The J segment lost 6 bases and the V segment lost 4 bases, leaving 11 bases of the junction unmatched. The CDR3 DNA reads as TGTGCCAGCAGCCGCCAGGGGGCGTTCTTCGATGGCTACACCTTC. Translation gives CASSRQGAFFDGYTF.

The chain has TRBV30 and TRBJ2-7; D is uncertain. The CDR3 totals 11 residues. V lost 1 base and J lost 12, with 13 bases in between. The germline V gene encodes CDR1 GTSNPN and CDR2 SVGIG (reference sequence). The CDR3, as DNA: TGTGCCTGGAGTGGAGGCCAGGCGATGTACTTC. Amino acid sequence: CAWSGGQAMYF.

This chain links TRBV11-3 with TRBJ2-7, with D perhaps being TRBD1 or TRBD2 (5 bases each). CDR1 SGHNT and CDR2 YENEEA come from the germline V gene. The CDR3 has 14 amino acids. V dropped 5 bases and J dropped 4 bases, with 15 bases sitting between them. CDR3: CASSITGTAYEQYF. Written as DNA, the CDR3 is TGTGCCAGCAGCATCACTGGGACGGCATACGAGCAGTACTTC.

The chain uses TRBV28 and TRBJ1-1, with a weak D call TRBD1 (5 bases). This CDR3 comprises 14 residues. V gave up 6 bases and J gave up 4 bases, with 15 bases separating them. CDR1 is MDHEN, CDR2 SYDVKM, per germline. The CDR3 spells CASRSGQGGTEAFF. The CDR3 DNA reads as TGTGCCAGCAGGTCTGGGCAGGGAGGCACTGAAGCTTTCTTT.

This chain joins TRBV7-9 and TRBJ1-1; TRBD1 is a possible D gene (6 bases). The ends were cut back, 3 bases at V and 1 base at J, with 12 bases in the middle. The CDR3 sequence is 15 residues long. Germline V gene data show CDR1 as SEHNR and CDR2 as FQNEAQ (reference sequence). The CDR3 here is CASSLSGQPNTEAFF. The CDR3, as DNA: TGTGCCAGCAGCTTGTCCGGACAGCCGAACACTGAAGCTTTCTTT.

This clone has just one count. The CDR3 DNA is TGTGCCAGCAGCCCCGATGCGGGCCCATCCTACGAGCAGTACTTC. Its protein is CASSPDAGPSYEQYF. The chain couples TRBV9 to TRBJ2-7; tentatively, D is TRBD2 (5 bases). The CDR3 sequence is 15 residues long. The V gene's germline CDR1 is SGDLS and CDR2 YYNGEE. V was clipped by 4 bases and J by 1 base, with 15 bases between them.